These 31 T cell receptor beta chains came from one sample sequenced in a study of control samples from healthy donors and cancer patients. Sequencing used immunoSEQ multiplex PCR; TCRdb keeps in-frame clones, though not all of them. The table has over 200,000 clones, around 80% seen once. The material sequenced was PBMCs. These TCRs come from a woman aged 60-75 years with lung cancer.

CDR3 protein: CASSGLPAPEQYF. DNA of the CDR3: TGTGCCAGCAGCGGCCTCCCTGCCCCCGAGCAGTACTTC. The chain uses TRBV5-6 and TRBJ2-7, with D unresolved. Germline loops: CDR1 SGHDT, CDR2 YYEEEE. CDR3 length: 13 amino acids. V lost 4 bases and J 6 bases, leaving 14 bases between the germline ends.

The DNA of the CDR3 is TGTGCCAGCTCCGGGACAGGGACGTACAATGAGCAGTTCTTC. It specifies CASSGTGTYNEQFF. The V call is TRBV28, the J call TRBJ2-1; TRBD1 agrees at 9 bases. CDR1 MDHEN and CDR2 SYDVKM come from the germline V gene. The ends lost 8 bases at V and 4 bases at J; junction bases unmatched: 6. The CDR3 is made up of 14 amino acids.

J is TRBJ2-1 and V is TRBV5-1; 7 bases are shared with TRBD1. CDR3 size: 16 residues. Germline V gene lookup returns CDR1 SGHRS and CDR2 YFSETQ. Unmatched junction bases numbered 8, after V lost 4 bases and J lost 1 base. The chain's CDR3 is CASSRGQITSYNEQFF. CDR3 DNA sequence: TGCGCCAGCAGCAGGGGACAGATTACATCCTACAATGAGCAGTTCTTC.

The chain links TRBV27 to TRBJ1-2; weak D call: TRBD1 (6 bases). This CDR3 region has 13 residues. Germline V gives CDR1 MNHEY, CDR2 SMNVEV (reference sequence). V was clipped by 10 bases and J by 8 bases, with 20 bases between them. The CDR3 DNA is TGTGCCACCGGGGGCGGGCTTCTTAGGGGCTACACCTTC. Protein product: CATGGGLLRGYTF.

The chain combines TRBV10-2 with TRBJ2-1; D is ambiguous. The CDR3 is 14 residues long. Germline V gives CDR1 WSHSY, CDR2 SAAADI. V lost 5 bases, J lost 3 bases, and 11 bases lay in between. The CDR3 here is CASSSDPIYNEQFF. The CDR3 DNA reads TGCGCCAGCAGTTCGGATCCTATCTACAATGAGCAGTTCTTC.

This clone was recorded only once. V usage is TRBV18 and J usage is TRBJ2-3, with D maybe TRBD2 (6 bases). The CDR3 spans 14 residues. The V gene's germline CDR1 is KGHSH and CDR2 LQKENI. Deletions cut 2 bases from V and 5 bases from J, with 11 bases between. The CDR3: CASSPSGEEDTQYF. CDR3 DNA sequence: TGTGCCAGCTCACCATCGGGGGAGGAAGATACGCAGTATTTT.

The table lists this clone with a count of one. The chain links TRBV25-1 to TRBJ2-1, with 7 bases fitting TRBD1. The germline gives CDR1 MGHDK, CDR2 SYGVNS. V lost 3 bases and J lost 1; bases outside the gene matches: 6. There are 16 residues in the CDR3. CDR3 DNA sequence: TGTGCCAGCAGTGAGTCCGGGACAGCATCCTACAATGAGCAGTTCTTC. Its protein product is CASSESGTASYNEQFF.

The chain couples TRBV2 to TRBJ1-5, with TRBD1 matching 9 bases. From germline, CDR1 is SNHLY and CDR2 FYNNEI. The CDR3 consists of 15 residues. After removal of 7 bases from V and 0 bases from J, the junction contained 4 bases not matched to a gene. The CDR3, as DNA: TGTGCCAGCACCACGGACAGGGGTAGCAATCAGCCCCAGCATTTT. This gives the protein CASTTDRGSNQPQHF.

This clone was found a few times. Here the CDR3 reads CASILTATDTQYF. CDR3 DNA sequence: TGTGCCAGCATCCTTACGGCCACAGATACGCAGTATTTT. The chain combines TRBV5-6 with TRBJ2-3; the D is unclear. CDR1 is SGHDT, CDR2 YYEEEE, per germline. Trimming cost V 6 bases and J 2 bases, with 10 bases left between them. The CDR3 is 13 residues long.

The J gene is TRBJ1-1, the V gene TRBV28; a weak D match, TRBD1 (5 bases). The CDR3 has 15 amino acids. CDR1 is MDHEN and CDR2 is SYDVKM in the germline V gene. The ends were cut back, 3 bases at V and 0 bases at J, with 11 bases in the middle. The CDR3 is CASSLGGTVNTEAFF. The CDR3 DNA reads as TGTGCCAGCAGTTTGGGGGGGACGGTGAACACTGAAGCTTTCTTT. Full variable domain (outside the CDR3, taken from reference TRBV28 and TRBJ1-1): DVKVTQSSRYLVKRTGEKVFLECVQDMDHENMFWYRQDPGLGLRLIYFSYDVKMKEKGDIPEGYSVSREKKERFSLILESASTNQTSMYLCASSLGGTVNTEAFFGQGTRLTVV.

The chain is built from TRBV6-5 and TRBJ1-5; D unresolved. The CDR3 is made up of 15 amino acids. The V gene lost 0 bases and the J gene lost 6 bases, with 12 bases spanning the gap. Germline CDR1 is MNHEY and CDR2 is SVGAGI. CDR3 bases: TGTGCCAGCAGTTACTCGAACACTGGCAGTCAGCCCCAGCATTTT. Amino acid sequence: CASSYSNTGSQPQHF.

The chain couples TRBV3-1 (or the pseudogene TRBV3-2) to TRBJ1-4; D ambiguous. The V end was cut by 3 bases, the J end by 4 bases, with 9 bases between. Germline V lookup: CDR1 LGHDT, CDR2 YNNKEL (reference sequence). CDR3 size: 14 residues. CDR3 nucleotides: TGTGCCAGCAGCCAGCAAAGTTATAATGAAAAACTGTTTTTT. Residues: CASSQQSYNEKLFF.

This chain uses TRBV9 with TRBJ1-6; 9 bases map to TRBD1. The CDR3 loop spans 18 amino acids. V shed 3 bases and J 10 bases; nucleotides not matched to a gene: 17. From germline, CDR1 is SGDLS and CDR2 YYNGEE. The CDR3 region has the DNA TGTGCCAGCAGCGACAAGCGGTCCGAGGGACAGGGATTCTCACCCCTCCACTTT. Amino acid sequence: CASSDKRSEGQGFSPLHF.

In this sample, this clone turned up once. The gene calls are TRBV28 and TRBJ2-2; D gene unclear. The V end lost 6 bases, the J end lost 3 bases, and 20 bases lay between the germline ends. CDR1 is MDHEN and CDR2 is SYDVKM in the germline V gene. The CDR3 consists of 17 residues. DNA for the CDR3: TGTGCCAGCAGCCTAAATCTAATCAGGACCCACACCGGGGAGCTGTTTTTT. Encoded protein: CASSLNLIRTHTGELFF.

The gene calls are TRBV4-1 and TRBJ2-3, with 7 bases fitting TRBD1. V shed 4 bases and J 1 base; nucleotides not matched to a gene: 8. This CDR3 has 16 amino acids. Germline lookup yields CDR1 MGHRA and CDR2 YSYEKL. The CDR3 sequence: CASSRDTGVGTDTQYF. DNA of the CDR3: TGCGCCAGCAGCCGGGACACAGGGGTAGGCACAGATACGCAGTATTTT.

The rearrangement links TRBV3-1 (or the pseudogene TRBV3-2) to TRBJ1-5, with TRBD1 as a possible D gene (5 bases). The germline V gene has CDR1 LGHDT and CDR2 YNNKEL (reference sequence). Trimming stripped 3 bases from V and 5 bases from J, with 11 bases between. The CDR3 is made up of 14 amino acids. CDR3 nucleotide sequence: TGTGCCAGCAGCCACGGGGGGAGCCATCAGCCCCAGCATTTT. Its protein product is CASSHGGSHQPQHF.

The rearrangement links TRBV19 to TRBJ2-3; 12 bases are a match to TRBD2. The CDR3 has 18 residues. From germline, CDR1 is LNHDA and CDR2 SQIVND (reference sequence). Trimming at V came to 6 bases and at J to 6 bases, leaving 16 bases not matched to a gene. The CDR3 nucleotides read TGTGCCAGTAGCCCGACTAGCGGGGGCCTCCGGGGTTACGATACGCAGTATTTT. Protein sequence: CASSPTSGGLRGYDTQYF.

The chain is built from TRBV14 and TRBJ2-3; 12 nucleotides agree with TRBD2. Germline lookup yields CDR1 SGHDN and CDR2 FVKESK. CDR3 length equals 16 residues. The J segment lost 6 bases and the V segment lost 1 base, leaving 5 bases of the junction unmatched. DNA of the CDR3: TGTGCCAGCAGCCAAGGACTAGCGGGAGTATCCGATACGCAGTATTTT. This codes for CASSQGLAGVSDTQYF.

This sequence joins TRBV24-1 and TRBJ2-7; the D call may be TRBD1 or TRBD2 (5 bases each). Germline assignment: CDR1 KGHDR and CDR2 SFDVKD. V was clipped by 5 bases and J by 6 bases, with 13 bases between them. The length of the CDR3 is 13 residues. The CDR3 DNA reads TGTGCCACCAGTGCCCTAACCGGGGCCGAGCAGTACTTC. It is translated as CATSALTGAEQYF.

The rearrangement uses TRBV5-1 and TRBJ1-1; D is undetermined. V lost 0 bases and J lost 1, with 7 bases in between. The germline gives CDR1 SGHRS, CDR2 YFSETQ. CDR3 length: 14 amino acids. This chain's CDR3 is CASSLGGKNTEAFF. In DNA, the CDR3 is TGCGCCAGCAGCTTGGGAGGGAAGAACACTGAAGCTTTCTTT.

The rearrangement joins TRBV18 to TRBJ1-2; D may be TRBD1 (5 bases). V was clipped by 0 bases and J by 9 bases, with 11 bases between them. The CDR3 spans 13 residues. Per the germline V gene, CDR1 is KGHSH and CDR2 is LQKENI. The CDR3 region has the DNA TGTGCCAGCTCACCACCGCCGGGGGTAAGCTACACCTTC. Its translation is CASSPPPGVSYTF.

This chain connects TRBV7-9 to TRBJ2-1; 8 nucleotides match TRBD2. The CDR3 covers 16 residues. Germline trimming cut 4 bases from V and 4 bases from J; bases unmatched to any gene: 9. Germline V CDR1 and CDR2: SEHNR, FQNEAQ (reference sequence). The CDR3 DNA reads TGTGCCAGCAGCTCCGGTAGCGGGATCTCATACAATGAGCAGTTCTTC. Translation gives CASSSGSGISYNEQFF.

The V gene is TRBV5-1, the J gene TRBJ2-2; tentatively, D is TRBD2 (7 bases). Per the germline V gene, CDR1 is SGHRS and CDR2 is YFSETQ. This CDR3 has 16 amino acids. With 2 bases removed from V and 1 base from J, the gap between germline ends came to 12 bases. The CDR3 sequence is CASSFRGAENTGELFF. DNA of the CDR3: TGCGCCAGCAGCTTTCGGGGGGCGGAGAACACCGGGGAGCTGTTTTTT.

This chain uses TRBV9 with TRBJ2-1; no reliable D call. The CDR3 is 15 residues long. The germline V gene has CDR1 SGDLS and CDR2 YYNGEE. V lost 4 bases, J lost 0 bases, and 11 bases lay in between. The CDR3: CASSPGPNSYNEQFF. In nucleotides, the CDR3 is TGTGCCAGCAGCCCCGGGCCGAACTCCTACAATGAGCAGTTCTTC.

The table lists this clone with a count of one. The rearrangement joins TRBV29-1 to TRBJ2-7; D is unclear. V was pared by 5 bases and J by 7 bases, with 15 bases between. The CDR3 spans 12 residues. The germline gives CDR1 SQVTM, CDR2 ANQGSEA. In DNA, the CDR3 is TGCAGCGTTCGGTTTCTGGCCGAAGAGCAGTACTTC. Encoded protein: CSVRFLAEEQYF.

As to this clone: Its ends do not fully match the called genes, so a read error is possible. Other DNA sequences within the sample encode an identical CDR3. This chain uses TRBV5-1 with TRBJ2-5; D tentatively fits TRBD1 or TRBD2 (7 bases each). There are 14 residues in the CDR3. Germline lookup yields CDR1 SGHRS and CDR2 YFSETQ. CDR3 sequence reads: CASSGGVPQETQYF. The CDR3, as DNA: TGCGCCAGCTCAGGGGGGGTCCCACAAGAGACCCAATACTTC.

This clone has a single count. Other DNA sequences in this sample translate to the same CDR3. The chain's CDR3 is CASSLAVNTEAFF. CDR3 DNA: TGCGCCAGCAGCTTGGCAGTGAACACTGAAGCTTTCTTT. The rearrangement joins TRBV5-1 to TRBJ1-1; no clear D. The CDR3 contains 13 residues. CDR1 SGHRS and CDR2 YFSETQ come from the germline V gene. The V gene lost 0 bases and the J gene lost 0 bases, with 3 bases spanning the gap.

The V and J genes are TRBV5-1 and TRBJ2-1; 10 bases agree with TRBD2. The trim removed 4 bases at V and 7 bases at J, leaving 11 bases unmatched. The CDR3 is made up of 16 amino acids. Germline values: CDR1 SGHRS, CDR2 YFSETQ. The CDR3 loop is CASSPEAGGQSNEQFF. The CDR3 DNA reads as TGCGCCAGCAGCCCAGAAGCGGGAGGGCAATCTAATGAGCAGTTCTTC.

The chain recombines TRBV7-8 with TRBJ2-1; D unresolved. The CDR3 covers 14 residues. V lost 3 bases to trimming and J lost 1 base, with 7 bases between them. Per the germline V gene, CDR1 is SGHVS and CDR2 is FQNEAQ. CDR3 sequence (DNA): TGTGCCAGCAGCTTCGGACCTTCCTACAATGAGCAGTTCTTC. Amino acid sequence: CASSFGPSYNEQFF.

This chain joins TRBV19 and TRBJ2-5, with D perhaps TRBD2 (5 bases). V was trimmed by 3 bases and J by 5 bases, leaving 10 bases between them. CDR1 is LNHDA, CDR2 SQIVND, per germline (reference sequence). The CDR3 is 13 amino acids. The CDR3 loop reads CASSIIPGETQYF. The CDR3 nucleotides are TGTGCCAGTAGTATTATTCCGGGGGAGACCCAGTACTTC.

As DNA, the CDR3 is TGTGCCAGCAGAGGAACGGAGGGACTAGCCTCATACGAGCAGTACTTC. As protein: CASRGTEGLASYEQYF. The rearrangement links TRBV7-9 to TRBJ2-7; 9 bases fit TRBD2. The germline CDR1 and CDR2 sequences are SEHNR and FQNEAQ (reference sequence). Trimming removed 6 bases from V and 4 bases from J; junction bases left unmatched: 13. The CDR3 is made up of 16 amino acids.